The 17 T cell receptor beta chains presented below share a single source sample, sequenced in a study of blood T cell repertoires in COVID-19. TCRdb's copy holds only in-frame clones and misses some; the assay was immunoSEQ multiplex PCR. This table has under 350,000 clones, about 86% appearing once. The sequenced sample consisted of peripheral blood. The source of these receptors is a man younger than 35 with active or convalescent COVID-19.

This clone has only one observation. The chain has TRBV9 and TRBJ1-1, with D uncertain. V was cut by 4 bases and J by 1 base, with 11 bases left in between. The V gene's germline CDR1 is SGDLS and CDR2 YYNGEE. This CDR3 comprises 14 residues. CDR3 nucleotides: TGTGCCAGCAGCTCCTCCACACCGAACACTGAAGCTTTCTTT. Its protein is CASSSSTPNTEAFF.

This clone has a single count. CDR3 nucleotide sequence: TGCGCCAGCAGCCCCTTGGAGGTGTACAATGAGCAGTTCTTC. This translates into CASSPLEVYNEQFF. J is TRBJ2-1 and V is TRBV5-1; tentative D call: TRBD2 (5 bases). Germline V lookup: CDR1 SGHRS, CDR2 YFSETQ. V lost 4 bases, J lost 4 bases, and 12 bases lay in between. The CDR3 extends over 14 amino acids.

The gene calls are TRBV5-1 and TRBJ1-5; 7 nucleotides align to TRBD1. Germline loops: CDR1 SGHRS, CDR2 YFSETQ. The CDR3 length is 14 residues. V lost 0 bases to trimming and J lost 8 bases; unmatched junction nucleotides: 5. CDR3 DNA sequence: TGCGCCAGCAGCTTGGGGACAGGCCAGGAGCCCCAGCATTTT. Translation: CASSLGTGQEPQHF.

J is TRBJ2-7 and V is TRBV20-1; no reliable D call. Trimming left V 3 bases short and J 6 bases short, with 9 bases between. The CDR3 sequence is 11 residues long. The germline V gene has CDR1 DFQATT and CDR2 SNEGSKA (reference sequence). This chain's CDR3 is CSARSNSEQYF. Written as DNA, the CDR3 is TGCAGTGCTAGGAGCAACTCCGAGCAGTACTTC.

This clone was detected only a few times. V is TRBV5-5 and J is TRBJ1-3; 9 bases align to TRBD1. With 1 base clipped from V and 4 bases from J, the junction kept 6 bases outside the gene matches. CDR3 length: 16 amino acids. CDR1 is SGHKS and CDR2 is YYEKEE in the germline V gene (reference sequence). The CDR3 bases are TGTGCCAGCAGCTTGTTTGACAGGGGGATCGGAAACACCATATATTTT. This translates into CASSLFDRGIGNTIYF. The full variable domain, with the rest looked up from reference TRBV5-5 and TRBJ1-3, is DAGVTQSPTHLIKTRGQQVTLRCSPISGHKSVSWYQQVLGQGPQFIFQYYEKEERGRGNFPDRFSARQFPNYSSELNVNALLLGDSALYLCASSLFDRGIGNTIYFGEGSWLTVV.

V and J are TRBV9 and TRBJ1-5, with TRBD1 matching over 8 bases. With 7 bases clipped from V and 2 bases from J, the junction kept 5 bases outside the gene matches. The CDR3 contains 14 residues. In germline, CDR1 is SGDLS, CDR2 YYNGEE. DNA of the CDR3: TGTGCCAGCGGGATGGGACAGGGCAATCAGCCCCAGCATTTT. It codes for CASGMGQGNQPQHF.

This clone was detected only once. The chain joins TRBV7-3 to TRBJ2-1; 7 positions match TRBD2. The CDR3 runs to 15 residues. V lost 5 bases, J lost 2 bases, and 6 bases stayed unmatched. The germline V gene has CDR1 SGHTA and CDR2 FQGTGA. The CDR3 loop reads CASSKRDSAYNEQFF. Here the CDR3 DNA reads TGTGCCAGCAGCAAGCGGGATTCCGCCTACAATGAGCAGTTCTTC.

V usage is TRBV29-1 and J usage is TRBJ2-2; 10 bases are a match to TRBD1. The CDR3 sequence is 15 residues long. V shed 4 bases and J 4 bases; nucleotides not matched to a gene: 6. In germline, CDR1 is SQVTM, CDR2 ANQGSEA. In DNA, the CDR3 is TGCAGCGTTGTCGACAGGGGGCGAGGCACCGGGGAGCTGTTTTTT. Its protein is CSVVDRGRGTGELFF.

The V call is TRBV19, the J call TRBJ1-5; possibly TRBD1 for D (6 bases). CDR1 and CDR2 from the germline V gene are LNHDA and SQIVND (reference sequence). V shed 5 bases and J shed 7 bases, with 24 bases lying between them. The CDR3 totals 17 residues. The CDR3: CASSASFRGALGQPQHF. The CDR3 bases are TGTGCCAGTAGTGCTAGTTTCAGGGGTGCTTTAGGGCAGCCCCAGCATTTT.

The chain links TRBV28 to TRBJ1-5; tentative D call: TRBD1 (6 bases). This CDR3 comprises 14 residues. CDR1 and CDR2 from the germline V gene are MDHEN and SYDVKM. Trimming cost V 7 bases and J 5 bases, with 15 bases left between them. The CDR3, as DNA: TGTGCCAGCACTCTACAGGGCAGGTATCAGCCCCAGCATTTT. This sequence encodes CASTLQGRYQPQHF.

The chain carries TRBV7-9 and TRBJ2-3; the match to TRBD2 covers 12 bases. CDR3 size: 17 residues. V dropped 1 base and J dropped 4; count of bases not matched to a gene: 6. Germline-derived CDR1 and CDR2 are SEHNR and FQNEAQ (reference sequence). CDR3 loop: CASSLDTLAGGADTQYF. The CDR3 DNA follows: TGTGCCAGCAGCTTAGATACCCTAGCGGGAGGGGCAGATACGCAGTATTTT.

The V call is TRBV5-1, the J call TRBJ2-3; 7 positions agree with TRBD2. This CDR3 is 15 amino acids long. V trimming: 1 base; J trimming: 6 bases; junction bases outside the gene matches: 8. Per germline, CDR1 SGHRS and CDR2 YFSETQ. CDR3 coding DNA: TGCGCCAGCAGCTTGACCCCTAGCGGCGGCGATACGCAGTATTTT. Translated, it gives CASSLTPSGGDTQYF.

The V gene is TRBV20-1, the J gene TRBJ2-7; D is uncertain. The V end was cut by 3 bases, the J end by 4 bases, with 13 bases between. The germline V gene has CDR1 DFQATT and CDR2 SNEGSKA (reference sequence). There are 13 residues in the CDR3. CDR3 region: CSASPSVQYEQYF. The DNA for the CDR3 is TGCAGTGCTAGTCCCAGCGTACAATACGAGCAGTACTTC.

This sequence joins TRBV29-1 and TRBJ1-5; TRBD1 matches 10 bases. Trimming took 6 bases from V and 8 from J; bases not matched to a gene: 4. The CDR3 has 12 residues. CDR1 is SQVTM, CDR2 ANQGSEA, per germline. CDR3 amino acids: CSVGQGKEPQHF. The CDR3 DNA sequence: TGCAGCGTGGGACAGGGGAAGGAGCCCCAGCATTTT.

The chain is built from TRBV24-1 and TRBJ2-3; perhaps TRBD2 as D (6 bases). This CDR3 comprises 15 residues. Germline V lookup: CDR1 KGHDR, CDR2 SFDVKD. V was cut by 2 bases and J by 8 bases, with 16 bases left in between. CDR3 in amino acids: CATSDSGGNRATQYF. For the CDR3, the DNA is TGTGCCACCAGTGATTCTGGAGGGAACCGGGCTACGCAGTATTTT.

This chain connects TRBV12-3 or TRBV12-4 to TRBJ1-2; D remains unclear. V was trimmed by 4 bases and J by 6 bases, leaving 12 bases between them. This CDR3 has 13 residues. Here the CDR3 DNA reads TGTGCCAGCAGTTCGGACGGAGGGCATGGCTACACCTTC. Protein: CASSSDGGHGYTF.

On this clone itself: Other DNA sequences in the sample encode the same CDR3. The chain combines TRBV6-2 or TRBV6-3 with TRBJ2-1; D gene unclear. V was shortened by 3 bases and J by 8 bases, with 5 bases between the two germline ends. The CDR3 contains 11 residues. Germline values: CDR1 MNHEY, CDR2 SVGEGT. CDR3 region: CASSYGHEQFF. CDR3 coding DNA: TGTGCCAGCAGTTATGGGCATGAGCAGTTCTTC.